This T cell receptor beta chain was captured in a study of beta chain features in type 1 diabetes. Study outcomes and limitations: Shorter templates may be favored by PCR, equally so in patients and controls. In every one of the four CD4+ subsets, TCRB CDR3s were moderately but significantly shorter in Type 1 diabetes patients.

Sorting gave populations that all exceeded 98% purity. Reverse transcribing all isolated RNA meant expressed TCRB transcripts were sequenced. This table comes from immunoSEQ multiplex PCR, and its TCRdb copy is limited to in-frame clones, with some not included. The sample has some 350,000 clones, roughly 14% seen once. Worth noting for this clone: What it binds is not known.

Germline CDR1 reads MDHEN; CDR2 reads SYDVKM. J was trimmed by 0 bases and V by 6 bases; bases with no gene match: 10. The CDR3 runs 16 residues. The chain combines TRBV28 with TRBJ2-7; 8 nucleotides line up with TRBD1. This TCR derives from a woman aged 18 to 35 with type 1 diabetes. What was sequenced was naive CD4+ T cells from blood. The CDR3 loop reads CASSLSGGATSYEQYF. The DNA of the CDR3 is TGTGCCAGCAGCCTCTCAGGGGGCGCCACCTCCTACGAGCAGTACTTC.